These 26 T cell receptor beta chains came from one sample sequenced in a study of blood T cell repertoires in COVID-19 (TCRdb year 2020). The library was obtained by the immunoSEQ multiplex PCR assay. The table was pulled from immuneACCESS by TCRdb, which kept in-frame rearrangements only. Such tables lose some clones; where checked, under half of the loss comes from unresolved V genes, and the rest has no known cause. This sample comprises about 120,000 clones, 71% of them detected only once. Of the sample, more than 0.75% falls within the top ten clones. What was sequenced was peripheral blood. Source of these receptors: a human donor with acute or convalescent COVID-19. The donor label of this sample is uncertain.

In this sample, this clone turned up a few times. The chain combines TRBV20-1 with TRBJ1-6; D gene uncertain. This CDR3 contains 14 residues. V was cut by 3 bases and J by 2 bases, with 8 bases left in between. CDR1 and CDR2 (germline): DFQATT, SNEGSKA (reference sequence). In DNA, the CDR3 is TGCAGTGCTAGTGTTGGGCCCTATAATTCACCCCTCCACTTT. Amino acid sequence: CSASVGPYNSPLHF.

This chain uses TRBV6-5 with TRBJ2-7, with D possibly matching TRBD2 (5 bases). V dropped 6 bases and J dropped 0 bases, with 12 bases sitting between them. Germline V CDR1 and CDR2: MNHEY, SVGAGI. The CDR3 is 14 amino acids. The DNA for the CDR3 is TGTGCCAGCAGGACGGACTTCTCCTCCTACGAGCAGTACGTC. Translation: CASRTDFSSYEQYV.

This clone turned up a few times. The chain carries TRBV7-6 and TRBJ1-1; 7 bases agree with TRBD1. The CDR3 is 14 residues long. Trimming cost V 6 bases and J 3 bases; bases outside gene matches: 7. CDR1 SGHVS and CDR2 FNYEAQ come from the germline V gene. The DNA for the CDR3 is TGTGCCAGCAGTTTCAAACAGGGGCACACTGAAGCTTTCTTT. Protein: CASSFKQGHTEAFF.

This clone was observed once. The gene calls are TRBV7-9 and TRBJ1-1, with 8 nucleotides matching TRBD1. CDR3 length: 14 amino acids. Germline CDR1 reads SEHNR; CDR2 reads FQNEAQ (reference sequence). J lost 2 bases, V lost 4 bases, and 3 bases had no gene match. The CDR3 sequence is CASSSTGGNTEAFF. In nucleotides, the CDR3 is TGTGCCAGCAGCTCTACAGGGGGAAACACTGAAGCTTTCTTT.

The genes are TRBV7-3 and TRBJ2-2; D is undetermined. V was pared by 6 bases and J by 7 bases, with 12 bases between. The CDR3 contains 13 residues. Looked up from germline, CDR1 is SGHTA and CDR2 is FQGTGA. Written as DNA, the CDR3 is TGTGCCAGCAGGTCTGGGTGGAGCGGGGAGCTGTTTTTT. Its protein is CASRSGWSGELFF.

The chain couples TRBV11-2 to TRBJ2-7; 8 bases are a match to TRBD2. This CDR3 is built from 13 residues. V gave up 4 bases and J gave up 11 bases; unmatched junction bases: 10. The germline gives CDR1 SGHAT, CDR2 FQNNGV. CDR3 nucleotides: TGTGCCAGCAGCTCTACCCGGGAGGGGATGAAGTACTTC. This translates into CASSSTREGMKYF.

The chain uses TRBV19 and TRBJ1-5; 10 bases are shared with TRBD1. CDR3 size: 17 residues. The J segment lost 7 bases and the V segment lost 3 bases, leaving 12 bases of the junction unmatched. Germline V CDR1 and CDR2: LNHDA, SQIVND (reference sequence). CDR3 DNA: TGTGCCAGTAGTATTTCAAATCCCGGGACAGGGGAACAGCCCCAGCATTTT. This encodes CASSISNPGTGEQPQHF.

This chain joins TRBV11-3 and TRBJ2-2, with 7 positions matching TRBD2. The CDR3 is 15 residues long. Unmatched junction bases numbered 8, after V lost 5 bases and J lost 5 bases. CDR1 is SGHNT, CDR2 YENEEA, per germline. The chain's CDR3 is CASSPTTLATGELFF. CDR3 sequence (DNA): TGTGCCAGCAGCCCCACCACACTAGCGACCGGGGAGCTGTTTTTT.

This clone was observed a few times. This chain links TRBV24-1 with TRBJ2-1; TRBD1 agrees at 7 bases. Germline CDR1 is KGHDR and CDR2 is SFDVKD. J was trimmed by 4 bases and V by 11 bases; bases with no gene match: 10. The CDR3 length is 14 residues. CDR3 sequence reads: CAISRAGGYNEQFF. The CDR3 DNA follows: TGTGCCATTTCACGGGCAGGGGGTTACAATGAGCAGTTCTTC.

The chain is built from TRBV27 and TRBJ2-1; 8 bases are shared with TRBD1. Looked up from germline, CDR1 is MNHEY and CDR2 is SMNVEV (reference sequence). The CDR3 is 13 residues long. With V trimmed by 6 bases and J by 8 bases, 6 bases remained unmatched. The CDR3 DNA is TGTGCCAGCAGGTTGACAGGGGTGGATGAGCAGTTCTTC. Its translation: CASRLTGVDEQFF.

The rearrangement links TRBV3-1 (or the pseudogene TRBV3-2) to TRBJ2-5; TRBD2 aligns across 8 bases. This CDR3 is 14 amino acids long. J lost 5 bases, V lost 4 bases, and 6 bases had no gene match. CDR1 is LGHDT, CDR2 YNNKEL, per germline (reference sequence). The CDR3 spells CASSRGLAGETQYF. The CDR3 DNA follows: TGTGCCAGCAGCCGAGGACTAGCCGGGGAGACCCAGTACTTC.

The CDR3 DNA is TGTGCCAGCAGCCCCTCAGGGGGCCGGGGAAACACCATATATTTT. Its translation is CASSPSGGRGNTIYF. This chain joins TRBV28 and TRBJ1-3; 8 bases match TRBD1. The ends lost 6 bases at V and 4 bases at J; junction bases unmatched: 8. The germline gives CDR1 MDHEN, CDR2 SYDVKM. The CDR3 sequence is 15 residues long. The complete variable domain, with remaining parts taken from reference TRBV28 and TRBJ1-3, reads DVKVTQSSRYLVKRTGEKVFLECVQDMDHENMFWYRQDPGLGLRLIYFSYDVKMKEKGDIPEGYSVSREKKERFSLILESASTNQTSMYLCASSPSGGRGNTIYFGEGSWLTVV.

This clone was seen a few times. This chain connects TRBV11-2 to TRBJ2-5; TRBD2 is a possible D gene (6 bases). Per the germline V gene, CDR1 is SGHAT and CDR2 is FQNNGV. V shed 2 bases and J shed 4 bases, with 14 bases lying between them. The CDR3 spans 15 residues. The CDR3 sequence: CASSLLSGSPETQYF. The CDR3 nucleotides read TGTGCCAGCAGCTTACTAAGCGGGTCCCCAGAGACCCAGTACTTC. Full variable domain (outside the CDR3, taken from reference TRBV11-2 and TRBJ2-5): EAGVAQSPRYKIIEKRQSVAFWCNPISGHATLYWYQQILGQGPKLLIQFQNNGVVDDSQLPKDRFSAERLKGVDSTLKIQPAKLEDSAVYLCASSLLSGSPETQYFGPGTRLLVL.

In nucleotides, the CDR3 is TGTGCCAGCAGCAAAAAAAACGAGGGGGGACAGGATGTCAATCAGCCCCAGCATTTT. Translating it yields CASSKKNEGGQDVNQPQHF. This chain joins TRBV21-1 and TRBJ1-5; the listed D gene, TRBD1, was not tested against the DNA. TRBV21-1 is marked as a pseudogene. The CDR3 loop spans 19 amino acids.

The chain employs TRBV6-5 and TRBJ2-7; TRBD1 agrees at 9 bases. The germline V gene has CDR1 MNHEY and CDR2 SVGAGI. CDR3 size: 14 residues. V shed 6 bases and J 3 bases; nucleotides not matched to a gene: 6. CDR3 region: CASRGGQGSYEQYF. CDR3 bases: TGTGCCAGCAGGGGGGGACAGGGAAGCTACGAGCAGTACTTC.

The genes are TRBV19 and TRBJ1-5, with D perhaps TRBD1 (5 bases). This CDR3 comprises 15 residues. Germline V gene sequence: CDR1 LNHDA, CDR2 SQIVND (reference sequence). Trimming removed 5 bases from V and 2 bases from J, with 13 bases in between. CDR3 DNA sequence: TGTGCCAGTAGTCCACAGGATGACGGCAATCAGCCCCAGCATTTT. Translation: CASSPQDDGNQPQHF.

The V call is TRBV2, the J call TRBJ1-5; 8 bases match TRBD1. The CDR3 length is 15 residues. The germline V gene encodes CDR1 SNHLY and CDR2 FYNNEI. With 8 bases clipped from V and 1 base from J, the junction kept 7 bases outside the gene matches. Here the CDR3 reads CASRQGTGSNQPQHF. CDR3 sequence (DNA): TGTGCCAGCCGACAGGGGACGGGCAGCAATCAGCCCCAGCATTTT.

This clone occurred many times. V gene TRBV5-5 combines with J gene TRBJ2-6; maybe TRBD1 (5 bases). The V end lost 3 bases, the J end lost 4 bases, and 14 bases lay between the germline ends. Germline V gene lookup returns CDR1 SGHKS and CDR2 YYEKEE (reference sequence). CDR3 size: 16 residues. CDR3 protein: CASSSSTGAGANVLTF. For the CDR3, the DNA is TGTGCCAGCAGCTCATCTACAGGAGCCGGGGCCAACGTCCTGACTTTC.

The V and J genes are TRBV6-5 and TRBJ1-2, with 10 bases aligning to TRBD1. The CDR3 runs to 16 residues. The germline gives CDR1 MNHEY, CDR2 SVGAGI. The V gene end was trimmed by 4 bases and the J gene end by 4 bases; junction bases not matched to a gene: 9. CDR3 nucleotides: TGTGCCAGCAGTTCGACCTCGGGACAGGGGTTCTATGGCTACACCTTC. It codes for CASSSTSGQGFYGYTF.

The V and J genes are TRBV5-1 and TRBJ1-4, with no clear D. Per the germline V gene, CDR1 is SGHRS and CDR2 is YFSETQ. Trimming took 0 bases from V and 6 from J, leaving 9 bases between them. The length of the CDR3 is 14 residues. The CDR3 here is CASSLARADEKLFF. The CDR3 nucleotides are TGCGCCAGCAGCTTGGCCAGAGCGGATGAAAAACTGTTTTTT.

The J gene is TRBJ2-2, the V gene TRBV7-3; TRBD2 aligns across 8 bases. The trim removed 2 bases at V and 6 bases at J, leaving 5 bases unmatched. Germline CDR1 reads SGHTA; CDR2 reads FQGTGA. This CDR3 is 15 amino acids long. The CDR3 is CASSLGSGGPGELFF. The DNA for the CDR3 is TGTGCCAGCAGCTTAGGGTCGGGAGGGCCCGGGGAGCTGTTTTTT.

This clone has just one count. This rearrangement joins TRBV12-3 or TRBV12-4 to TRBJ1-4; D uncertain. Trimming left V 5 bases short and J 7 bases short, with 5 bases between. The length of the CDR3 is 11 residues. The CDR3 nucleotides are TGTGCCAGCAGTGTCGGTGAAAAACTGTTTTTT. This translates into CASSVGEKLFF.

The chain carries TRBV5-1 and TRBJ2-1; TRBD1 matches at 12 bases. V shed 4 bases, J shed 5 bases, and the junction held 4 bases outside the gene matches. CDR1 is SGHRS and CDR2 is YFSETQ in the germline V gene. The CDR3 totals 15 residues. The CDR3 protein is CASSLRDRGHNEQFF. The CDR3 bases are TGCGCCAGCAGCCTCCGGGACAGGGGGCACAATGAGCAGTTCTTC.

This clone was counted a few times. The CDR3 loop is CASSLGPGSFSNYGYTF. The CDR3, as DNA: TGTGCCAGCAGCTTAGGTCCAGGGTCTTTCTCCAACTATGGCTACACCTTC. The rearrangement links TRBV7-3 to TRBJ1-2; tentatively, D is TRBD1 (5 bases). This CDR3 region has 17 residues. The germline V gene encodes CDR1 SGHTA and CDR2 FQGTGA. Between the trimmed V and J ends, which lost 2 bases and 2 bases, there was a span of 18 bases.

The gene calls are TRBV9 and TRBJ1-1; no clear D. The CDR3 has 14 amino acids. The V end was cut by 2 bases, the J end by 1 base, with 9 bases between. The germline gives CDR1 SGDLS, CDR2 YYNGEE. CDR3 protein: CASSVMTGNTEAFF. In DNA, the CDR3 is TGTGCCAGCAGCGTGATGACGGGGAACACTGAAGCTTTCTTT.

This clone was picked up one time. The CDR3 here is CASSGHPEGTSGIQETQYF. CDR3 nucleotide sequence: TGTGCCAGCAGTGGCCACCCCGAGGGGACTAGCGGGATACAAGAGACCCAGTACTTC. This sequence joins TRBV2 and TRBJ2-5; 13 positions agree with TRBD2. Germline values: CDR1 SNHLY, CDR2 FYNNEI. V shed 4 bases, J shed 2 bases, and the junction held 13 bases outside the gene matches. The CDR3 has 19 amino acids.